The 24 T cell receptor beta chains below were found in one sample sequenced in a study of T cell repertoires in aging, cancer and after chemotherapy. A mixed TRB-A/B primer pool amplified rearranged TRB by multiplex touch-down PCR. In TCRdb, the multiplex PCR reads were re-called with MiXCR into one record per CDR3 protein. Seen here are over 10,000 distinct CDR3 sequences, 20% to 30% observed once, and the top ten hold 2.5% to 3%. Peripheral blood genomic DNA, not sorted cells or RNA, was the template. Specimen: blood. These TCRs come from a human donor in good health.

This clonotype was seen a handful of times. V usage is TRBV28 and J usage is TRBJ2-3; TRBD2 matches 7 bases. From germline, CDR1 is MDHEN and CDR2 SYDVKM. V dropped 3 bases and J dropped 1; count of bases not matched to a gene: 7. CDR3 size: 16 residues. This CDR3 reads CASSLGGEGGTDTQYF. CDR3 bases: TGTGCCAGCAGTTTGGGAGGGGAGGGAGGCACAGATACGCAGTATTTT.

By share of the sample, this clonotype is medium-sized. This chain joins TRBV19 and TRBJ1-2; TRBD1 might be the D (6 bases). V lost 7 bases and J lost 3, with 18 bases in between. This CDR3 is 15 amino acids long. Germline V CDR1 and CDR2: LNHDA, SQIVND (reference sequence). CDR3 sequence: CASIPGRGSHYGYTF. The CDR3 bases are TGTGCCAGTATCCCTGGGAGGGGGAGTCACTATGGCTACACCTTC.

This clonotype was seen a few times. The chain employs TRBV4-1 and TRBJ1-2; D unclear. The V gene lost 4 bases and the J gene lost 2 bases, with 14 bases spanning the gap. Germline lookup yields CDR1 MGHRA and CDR2 YSYEKL. This CDR3 spans 15 amino acids. The CDR3: CASSLEHEWNYGYTF. The CDR3 nucleotides are TGCGCCAGCAGCCTCGAGCACGAGTGGAACTATGGCTACACCTTC.

This chain connects TRBV27 to TRBJ2-7; 11 bases are a match to TRBD1. This CDR3 is 16 amino acids long. V lost 1 base and J lost 4; bases outside the gene matches: 6. Germline values: CDR1 MNHEY, CDR2 SMNVEV (reference sequence). The CDR3 DNA sequence: TGTGCCAGCAGTTTATTCGGGACAGGGGGAGTGTACGAGCAGTACTTC. Its translation: CASSLFGTGGVYEQYF.

Sample share makes this clonotype medium-sized. J is TRBJ2-7 and V is TRBV6-5, with 7 positions matching TRBD2. V lost 2 bases to trimming and J lost 6 bases; unmatched junction nucleotides: 4. The CDR3 is 13 residues long. CDR1 MNHEY and CDR2 SVGAGI come from the germline V gene. The CDR3 region has the DNA TGTGCCAGCAGTTACGGCGGGGGTGGCGAGCAGTACTTC. Encoded protein: CASSYGGGGEQYF.

This chain uses TRBV27 with TRBJ1-4; no clear D. Germline V gene lookup returns CDR1 MNHEY and CDR2 SMNVEV (reference sequence). The V end lost 2 bases, the J end lost 7 bases, and 14 bases lay between the germline ends. The CDR3 spans 15 residues. The CDR3 DNA reads as TGTGCCAGCAGTTTAGGTAGAGTCCGGGGTGAAAAACTGTTTTTT. Translating it yields CASSLGRVRGEKLFF.

In its sample, this clonotype was seen a few times. This chain joins TRBV5-4 and TRBJ1-2, with 9 bases identical to TRBD1. Losses at the gene ends were 6 bases for V and 7 bases for J; bases not matched to a gene: 4. The CDR3 spans 12 residues. CDR1 is SGHNT and CDR2 is YYREEE in the germline V gene (reference sequence). The CDR3 sequence is CASTDRGAGYTF. The CDR3 bases are TGTGCCAGCACGGACAGGGGCGCTGGCTACACCTTC.

The chain combines TRBV11-1 with TRBJ2-3, with 10 nucleotides matching TRBD2. There are 19 residues in the CDR3. V lost 3 bases, J lost 1 base, and 13 bases stayed unmatched. Germline CDR1 is SGHAT and CDR2 is FQDESV (reference sequence). CDR3 nucleotide sequence: TGTGCCAGCAGCTTCTTGGCTAGCGGGGGTTCCCGTGGCACAGATACGCAGTATTTT. Residues: CASSFLASGGSRGTDTQYF.

This clonotype turned up a few times. The CDR3 sequence: CASSLAQANADYEQYF. The CDR3 DNA is TGTGCCAGCAGCTTAGCGCAGGCAAACGCCGACTACGAGCAGTACTTC. The chain joins TRBV7-9 to TRBJ2-7; D unclear. The CDR3 runs to 16 residues. V was cut by 0 bases and J by 3 bases, with 15 bases left in between. The germline V gene has CDR1 SEHNR and CDR2 FQNEAQ (reference sequence).

There are a few counts of this clonotype. This chain links TRBV6-4 with TRBJ2-7, with 9 positions matching TRBD1. This CDR3 is 19 amino acids long. Trimming took 0 bases from V and 4 from J; bases not matched to a gene: 16. Germline V gene data show CDR1 as MRHNA and CDR2 as SNTAGT. CDR3 in amino acids: CASSDSGDRVSSRPYEQYV. The CDR3 DNA reads as TGTGCCAGCAGTGACTCAGGGGACAGGGTATCCTCCCGGCCTTACGAGCAGTACGTC.

The chain links TRBV6-5 to TRBJ2-3; TRBD2 aligns across 11 bases. Looked up from germline, CDR1 is MNHEY and CDR2 is SVGAGI. Unmatched junction bases numbered 11, after V lost 11 bases and J lost 1 base. This CDR3 comprises 16 residues. The CDR3 here is CASGVAGGLGTDTQYF. The CDR3 bases are TGTGCCTCCGGGGTAGCGGGGGGGCTGGGCACAGATACGCAGTATTTT.

In its sample, this clonotype was seen a few times. The chain uses TRBV10-2 and TRBJ2-7, with TRBD1 identical over 7 bases. Per the germline V gene, CDR1 is WSHSY and CDR2 is SAAADI. This CDR3 has 12 amino acids. Trimming removed 8 bases from V and 2 bases from J; junction bases left unmatched: 3. The CDR3 nucleotides read TGCGCCAGCGACAGGGAAACCTACGAGCAGTACTTC. As protein: CASDRETYEQYF.

This clonotype is medium-sized (0.01 to 0.1%) within its sample. The rearrangement joins TRBV20-1 to TRBJ2-6; no reliable D call. Per germline, CDR1 DFQATT and CDR2 SNEGSKA (reference sequence). The CDR3 spans 15 residues. Trimming took off 3 bases at V and 4 bases at J, with 13 bases between the two ends. CDR3 nucleotide sequence: TGCAGTGCTAGGCTCATGATGGCCGGGGCCAACGTCCTGACTTTC. This encodes CSARLMMAGANVLTF.

This clonotype was seen only a few times. The V gene is TRBV5-6, the J gene TRBJ2-3; the D is unclear. The germline V gene has CDR1 SGHDT and CDR2 YYEEEE. Trimming removed 4 bases at V and 4 bases at J, with 7 bases between. The CDR3 loop spans 12 amino acids. The CDR3 spells CASSGDPDTQYF. The CDR3 nucleotides are TGTGCCAGCAGCGGTGATCCAGATACGCAGTATTTT.

Turning to this clonotype: This may stem from a read error, because a much larger clone lies one nucleotide away. The chain is built from TRBV6-5 and TRBJ1-3; no reliable D call. CDR3 size: 16 residues. Germline V CDR1 and CDR2: MNHEY, SVGAGI. V lost 0 bases and J 1 base, leaving 10 bases between the germline ends. The CDR3 sequence: CASSYSAVLSGNTIYF. In DNA form, the CDR3 reads TGTGCCAGCAGTTACTCGGCAGTTTTATCTGGAAACACCATATATTTT.

Sample share makes this clonotype medium-sized. The chain couples TRBV27 to TRBJ1-6; TRBD1 agrees at 9 bases. The J segment lost 9 bases and the V segment lost 7 bases, leaving 13 bases of the junction unmatched. Germline CDR1 reads MNHEY; CDR2 reads SMNVEV (reference sequence). The CDR3 loop spans 16 amino acids. DNA of the CDR3: TGTGCCAGCAAGGGGGACAGGGAATATTCTAGTTCACCCCTCCACTTT. Amino acid sequence: CASKGDREYSSSPLHF.

By share of the sample, this clonotype is medium-sized. The chain has TRBV12-3 or TRBV12-4 and TRBJ1-3; a possible D gene is TRBD1 (6 bases). The V end lost 6 bases, the J end lost 0 bases, and 15 bases lay between the germline ends. This CDR3 is 16 amino acids long. CDR3 sequence: CASSPGQLRSGNTIYF. In nucleotides, the CDR3 is TGTGCCAGCAGCCCTGGACAGCTTCGCTCTGGAAACACCATATATTTT.

This chain links TRBV4-1 with TRBJ1-1, with D possibly matching TRBD1 (5 bases). Germline V lookup: CDR1 MGHRA, CDR2 YSYEKL. The CDR3 extends over 14 amino acids. V was pared by 0 bases and J by 4 bases, with 9 bases between. The CDR3 is CASSQEAGFTEAFF. In DNA, the CDR3 is TGCGCCAGCAGCCAAGAGGCAGGGTTCACTGAAGCTTTCTTT.

This clonotype is medium-sized within its sample. The V gene is TRBV6-5, the J gene TRBJ2-5; D perhaps matches TRBD2 (6 bases). Germline lookup yields CDR1 MNHEY and CDR2 SVGAGI. The CDR3 runs to 16 residues. Trimming shortened V by 2 bases and J by 4 bases, and 17 bases separated the two germline ends. The CDR3 loop is CASSYGAEGTGETQYF. CDR3 in DNA: TGTGCCAGCAGTTACGGGGCGGAGGGAACGGGAGAGACCCAGTACTTC.

J is TRBJ2-3 and V is TRBV29-1; TRBD1 matches 7 bases. The CDR3 spans 13 residues. CDR1 is SQVTM and CDR2 is ANQGSEA in the germline V gene. The ends lost 4 bases at V and 0 bases at J; junction bases unmatched: 1. CDR3 sequence: CSVGDSSTDTQYF. CDR3 nucleotide sequence: TGCAGCGTTGGGGACAGTAGCACAGATACGCAGTATTTT.

This chain uses TRBV6-1 with TRBJ1-1, with 10 positions matching TRBD1. This CDR3 region has 16 residues. Trimming removed 8 bases from V and 3 bases from J; junction bases left unmatched: 12. CDR1 is MNHNS, CDR2 SASEGT, per germline. The CDR3 region is CASSKGGQGLYTEAFF. For the CDR3, the DNA is TGTGCCAGCTCAAAAGGGGGACAGGGGCTATACACTGAAGCTTTCTTT.

This clonotype showed up just a few times. The chain uses TRBV10-2 and TRBJ2-7; 9 bases match TRBD1. This CDR3 is 16 amino acids long. CDR1 WSHSY and CDR2 SAAADI come from the germline V gene. The V and J ends lost 3 bases and 0 bases, in that order; junction bases with no gene match: 6. In nucleotides, the CDR3 is TGCGCCAGCAGTGACCAAGGGACAGGGCTCTCCTACGAGCAGTACTTC. Protein sequence: CASSDQGTGLSYEQYF.

In its sample, this clonotype is medium-sized. The gene calls are TRBV6-6 and TRBJ1-1; D not resolved. The CDR3 is 12 amino acids. The V end lost 2 bases, the J end lost 0 bases, and 1 base lay between the germline ends. Germline V gene sequence: CDR1 MNHNY, CDR2 SVGAGI (reference sequence). The CDR3 DNA follows: TGTGCCAGCAGTTACGTGAACACTGAAGCTTTCTTT. Translating gives CASSYVNTEAFF.

This chain joins TRBV6-2 or TRBV6-3 and TRBJ1-6; D remains unclear. The CDR3 totals 17 residues. The V and J ends lost 0 bases and 6 bases respectively, with 15 bases between them. CDR1 and CDR2 from the germline V gene are MNHEY and SVGEGT. CDR3 in DNA: TGTGCCAGCAGTTACTCCTCACCCAGGAGACTTAATTCACCCCTCCACTTT. Translated, it gives CASSYSSPRRLNSPLHF.